Below are 12 T cell receptor beta chains sequenced from a single sample in a study of T cells in Graves' hyperthyroidism and ophthalmopathy. It was RNA transcripts that yielded the amplified TCR beta CDR3 regions. In the first-round RT-PCR of the TCR CDR3, the HTBI primer set was used. Each CDR3 protein gets one entry after TCRdb re-called the multiplex PCR reads with MiXCR. The sample holds around 600,000 distinct CDR3 sequences; about a sixth are singletons and the top ten take approximately 3.5%. The sequenced sample was blood. Source of these receptors: a woman in her thirties or forties with Graves' ophthalmopathy.

This clonotype was seen at least ten times. The chain links TRBV2 to TRBJ2-7; TRBD1 agrees at 7 bases. Per germline, CDR1 SNHLY and CDR2 FYNNEI. The CDR3 runs to 13 residues. The V gene end was trimmed by 4 bases and the J gene end by 1 base; junction bases not matched to a gene: 1. CDR3 in DNA: TGTGCCAGCAGTGGGACAGGTTCCTACGAGCAGTACTTC. This sequence encodes CASSGTGSYEQYF.

The J gene is TRBJ2-5, the V gene TRBV20-1; 11 nucleotides line up with TRBD2. The CDR3 runs to 15 residues. After removal of 6 bases from V and 6 bases from J, the junction contained 12 bases not matched to a gene. Germline lookup yields CDR1 DFQATT and CDR2 SNEGSKA (reference sequence). Here the CDR3 DNA reads TGCAGTGCGCCCCCCGCTCTAGCGGGAGGACAGACCCAGTACTTC. Protein sequence: CSAPPALAGGQTQYF.

The V gene is TRBV19, the J gene TRBJ2-3, with D possibly TRBD1 on 5 matching bases. CDR1 and CDR2 from the germline V gene are LNHDA and SQIVND (reference sequence). The V gene lost 5 bases and the J gene lost 0 bases, with 9 bases spanning the gap. This CDR3 region has 14 residues. The CDR3 DNA reads as TGTGCCAGTAGTGTACAGGTTAGCACAGATACGCAGTATTTT. Amino acid sequence: CASSVQVSTDTQYF.

This clonotype showed up just a few times. V gene TRBV27 combines with J gene TRBJ2-7, with TRBD1 matching over 8 bases. This CDR3 spans 13 amino acids. Trimming took 6 bases from V and 6 from J; bases not matched to a gene: 7. Germline-derived CDR1 and CDR2 are MNHEY and SMNVEV (reference sequence). The CDR3 loop is CASSSLDRVEQYF. CDR3 sequence (DNA): TGTGCCAGCAGCTCCCTGGACAGGGTCGAGCAGTACTTC.

The chain uses TRBV5-1 and TRBJ2-7, with D possibly TRBD2 on 5 matching bases. This CDR3 contains 13 residues. Germline assignment: CDR1 SGHRS and CDR2 YFSETQ. Trimming cost V 0 bases and J 7 bases, with 11 bases left between them. The chain's CDR3 is CASSLGDRREQYF. The CDR3 DNA reads TGCGCCAGCAGCTTGGGCGACCGGAGGGAGCAGTACTTC.

This clonotype occurred many times. The chain is built from TRBV20-1 and TRBJ1-2; D gene ambiguous. V gave up 1 base and J gave up 4 bases, with 10 bases separating them. Germline-derived CDR1 and CDR2 are DFQATT and SNEGSKA (reference sequence). The CDR3 consists of 13 residues. In DNA form, the CDR3 reads TGCAGTGCTAGAGTTGGCCGCTCCTATGGCTACACCTTC. Its protein is CSARVGRSYGYTF.

Ten or more counts support this clonotype. CDR3 in DNA: TGTGCCAGCAAAGGGACAGGGAACAATGAGCAGTTCTTC. Encoded protein: CASKGTGNNEQFF. This rearrangement joins TRBV3-1 to TRBJ2-1, with 9 nucleotides matching TRBD1. In germline, CDR1 is LGHDT, CDR2 YNNKEL (reference sequence). V shed 7 bases and J 5 bases; nucleotides not matched to a gene: 3. The length of the CDR3 is 13 residues.

The gene calls are TRBV28 and TRBJ2-4, with D perhaps TRBD1 or TRBD2 (5 bases each). The ends were cut back, 11 bases at V and 5 bases at J, with 13 bases in the middle. CDR1 and CDR2 (germline): MDHEN, SYDVKM. The CDR3 has 12 amino acids. For the CDR3, the DNA is TGTGCCGGCGCCGGGACGGAAAACATTCAGTACTTC. Its translation is CAGAGTENIQYF. Based on the CDR3 plus reference TRBV28 and TRBJ2-4, the full variable domain is DVKVTQSSRYLVKRTGEKVFLECVQDMDHENMFWYRQDPGLGLRLIYFSYDVKMKEKGDIPEGYSVSREKKERFSLILESASTNQTSMYLCAGAGTENIQYFGAGTRLSVL.

This clonotype turned up a few times. The gene calls are TRBV18 and TRBJ2-6; D is undetermined. Trimming removed 2 bases from V and 12 bases from J, with 5 bases in between. CDR1 and CDR2 from the germline V gene are KGHSH and LQKENI. The CDR3 covers 11 residues. The CDR3 region has the DNA TGTGCCAGCTCACCAGAGGCCGTCCTGACTTTC. This gives the protein CASSPEAVLTF.

This clonotype was counted ten times or more. CDR3 loop: CASSLRDTMNTGELFF. CDR3 DNA: TGTGCCAGCAGTCTCAGGGACACCATGAACACCGGGGAGCTGTTTTTT. The rearrangement uses TRBV6-1 and TRBJ2-2; a weak D match, TRBD1 (6 bases). V dropped 5 bases and J dropped 1 base, with 14 bases sitting between them. Germline V gene lookup returns CDR1 MNHNS and CDR2 SASEGT. The CDR3 is 16 residues long.

This clonotype was seen more than once but under ten times. The chain uses TRBV6-1 and TRBJ1-5, with 8 nucleotides matching TRBD1. Germline values: CDR1 MNHNS, CDR2 SASEGT. Trimming cost V 5 bases and J 2 bases; bases outside gene matches: 8. The CDR3 runs to 16 residues. The CDR3 region is CASSWGQVGGNQPQHF. CDR3 coding DNA: TGTGCCAGCAGTTGGGGACAGGTGGGTGGCAATCAGCCCCAGCATTTT.

This clonotype was observed a handful of times. As DNA, the CDR3 is TGTGCCACCATAAAAAACTCCGGGACAGGGTACAATGAGCAGTTCTTC. As protein: CATIKNSGTGYNEQFF. The J gene is TRBJ2-1, the V gene TRBV19, with TRBD1 matching over 9 bases. Germline CDR1 LNHDA, CDR2 SQIVND (reference sequence). This CDR3 region has 16 residues. V lost 10 bases and J lost 4; bases outside the gene matches: 14.